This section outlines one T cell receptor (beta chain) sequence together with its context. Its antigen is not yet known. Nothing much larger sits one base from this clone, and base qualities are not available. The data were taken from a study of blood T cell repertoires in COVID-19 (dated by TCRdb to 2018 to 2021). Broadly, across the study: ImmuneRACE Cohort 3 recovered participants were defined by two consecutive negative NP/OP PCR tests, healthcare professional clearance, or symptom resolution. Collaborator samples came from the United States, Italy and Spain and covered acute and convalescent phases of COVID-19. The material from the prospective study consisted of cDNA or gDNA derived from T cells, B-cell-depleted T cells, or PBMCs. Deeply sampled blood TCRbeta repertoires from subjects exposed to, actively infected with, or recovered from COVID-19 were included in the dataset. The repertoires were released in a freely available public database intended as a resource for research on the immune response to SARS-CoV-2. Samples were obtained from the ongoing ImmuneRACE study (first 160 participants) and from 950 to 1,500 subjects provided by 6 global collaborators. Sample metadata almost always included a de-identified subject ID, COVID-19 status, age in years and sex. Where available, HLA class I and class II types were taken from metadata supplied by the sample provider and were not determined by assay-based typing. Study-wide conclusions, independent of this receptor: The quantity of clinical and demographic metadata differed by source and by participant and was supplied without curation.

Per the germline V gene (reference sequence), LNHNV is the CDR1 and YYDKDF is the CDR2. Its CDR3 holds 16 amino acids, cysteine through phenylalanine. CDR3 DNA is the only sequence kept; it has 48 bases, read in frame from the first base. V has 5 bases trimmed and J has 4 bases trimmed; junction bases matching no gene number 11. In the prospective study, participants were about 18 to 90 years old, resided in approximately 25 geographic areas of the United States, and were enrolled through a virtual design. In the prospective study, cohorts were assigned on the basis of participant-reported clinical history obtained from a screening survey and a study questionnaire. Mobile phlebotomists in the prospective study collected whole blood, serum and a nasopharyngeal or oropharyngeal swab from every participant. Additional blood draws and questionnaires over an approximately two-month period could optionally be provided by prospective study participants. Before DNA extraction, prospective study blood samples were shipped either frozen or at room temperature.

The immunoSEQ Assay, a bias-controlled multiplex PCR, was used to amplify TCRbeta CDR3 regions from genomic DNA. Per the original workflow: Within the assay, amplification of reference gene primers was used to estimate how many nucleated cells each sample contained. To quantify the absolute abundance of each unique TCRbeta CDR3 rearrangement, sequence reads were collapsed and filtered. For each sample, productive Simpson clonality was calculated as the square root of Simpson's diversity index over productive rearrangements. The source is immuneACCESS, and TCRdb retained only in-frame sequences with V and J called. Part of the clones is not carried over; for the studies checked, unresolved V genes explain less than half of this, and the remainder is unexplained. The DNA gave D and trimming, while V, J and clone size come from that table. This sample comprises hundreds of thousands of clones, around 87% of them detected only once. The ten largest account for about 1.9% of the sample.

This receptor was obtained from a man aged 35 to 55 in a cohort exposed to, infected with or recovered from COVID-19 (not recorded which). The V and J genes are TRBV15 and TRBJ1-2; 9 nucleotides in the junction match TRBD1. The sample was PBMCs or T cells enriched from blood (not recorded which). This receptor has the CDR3 CATSGATGGFGYGYTF. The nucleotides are TGTGCCACCAGCGGCGCGACAGGGGGTTTTGGCTATGGCTACACCTTC.